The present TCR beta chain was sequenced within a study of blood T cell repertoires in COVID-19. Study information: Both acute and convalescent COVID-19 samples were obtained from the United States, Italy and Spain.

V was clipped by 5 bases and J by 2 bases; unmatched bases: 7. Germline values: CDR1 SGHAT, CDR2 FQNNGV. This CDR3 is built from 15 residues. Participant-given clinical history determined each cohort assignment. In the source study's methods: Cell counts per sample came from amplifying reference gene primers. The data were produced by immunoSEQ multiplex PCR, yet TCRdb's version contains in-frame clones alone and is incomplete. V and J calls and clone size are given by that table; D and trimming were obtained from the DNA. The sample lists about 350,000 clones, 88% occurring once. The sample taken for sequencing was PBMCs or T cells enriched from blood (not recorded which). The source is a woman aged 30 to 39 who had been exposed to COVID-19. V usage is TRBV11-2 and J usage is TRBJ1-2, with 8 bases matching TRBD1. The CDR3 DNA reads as TGTGCCAGCAGCCTGCCAGGGGGCCTAAACTATGGCTACACCTTC. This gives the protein CASSLPGGLNYGYTF. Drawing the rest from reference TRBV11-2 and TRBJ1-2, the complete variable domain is EAGVAQSPRYKIIEKRQSVAFWCNPISGHATLYWYQQILGQGPKLLIQFQNNGVVDDSQLPKDRFSAERLKGVDSTLKIQPAKLEDSAVYLCASSLPGGLNYGYTFGSGTRLTVV.